The clone carrying this T cell receptor (beta chain) was seen a few times. Germline CDR1 is KGHSH and CDR2 is LQKENI. V trimming: 3 bases; J trimming: 6 bases; junction bases outside the gene matches: 9. The CDR3 has 16 residues. A multiplex PCR was run with 60 Vbeta primers and 13 Jbeta primers. TCRdb's table, derived via immunoSEQ multiplex PCR, lists solely in-frame clones and lacks some. The sample includes roughly 100,000 clones, roughly three quarters of them seen just once. The sample comes from a study of cytomegalovirus exposure and HLA in healthy donors. Sequenced material: PBMCs. This chain joins TRBV18 and TRBJ1-4; TRBD1 matches at 8 bases. The sequence came from a woman aged 55-70 years in good health and CMV-seronegative. The CDR3 sequence: CASSPLQGEDDEKLFF. The CDR3 DNA reads TGTGCCAGCTCACCGCTACAGGGGGAAGATGATGAAAAACTGTTTTTT.